These 22 T cell receptor beta chains came from one sample sequenced in a study of blood T cells in healthy people across ages. PCR was performed a second time for about 7 to 11 cycles using a sample-barcoded 5' primer and a J-beta primer mix. TCRdb reprocessed the 5' RACE reads with MiXCR, giving one entry per CDR3 protein. Here the sample spans around 970,000 distinct CDR3 sequences, roughly 47% being singletons. The sequencing input was blood. These receptor sequences come from a woman aged 55 to 70 in good health.

This clonotype was counted once. The V call is TRBV15, the J call TRBJ2-4; D might be TRBD2 (6 bases). The J call is in doubt because the DNA end fits TRBJ2-7 better. The germline gives CDR1 LNHNV, CDR2 YYDKDF (reference sequence). This CDR3 spans 15 amino acids. CDR3 in amino acids: CATSREKGGSDEQYF. The DNA for the CDR3 is TGTGCCACCAGCAGAGAGAAGGGAGGTTCCGACGAGCAGTACTTC.

The V and J genes are TRBV7-9 and TRBJ2-7; perhaps TRBD2 as D (5 bases). Per the germline V gene, CDR1 is SEHNR and CDR2 is FQNEAQ (reference sequence). This CDR3 spans 13 amino acids. V was shortened by 2 bases and J by 12 bases, with 17 bases between the two germline ends. CDR3: CASSLYGWETRYF. The CDR3 bases are TGTGCCAGCAGCTTATACGGGTGGGAGACCCGGTACTTC.

The chain carries TRBV29-1 and TRBJ2-1; a weak D match, TRBD1 (5 bases). The germline V gene has CDR1 SQVTM and CDR2 ANQGSEA. V was pared by 4 bases and J by 9 bases, with 13 bases between. CDR3 length: 12 amino acids. CDR3 sequence (DNA): TGCAGCGTTGGCCGCCAGGGTGGTGAGCAGTTCTTC. Translating it yields CSVGRQGGEQFF.

This chain links TRBV29-1 with TRBJ1-2; possible D gene TRBD1, 5 bases. V dropped 6 bases and J dropped 8 bases, with 22 bases sitting between them. The CDR3 totals 14 residues. Germline CDR1 and CDR2: SQVTM and ANQGSEA. For the CDR3, the DNA is TGCAGCGTCAACCTTAGGAGTAGGGACGGGGGCTACACCTTC. Encoded protein: CSVNLRSRDGGYTF. The full variable domain, with the rest looked up from reference TRBV29-1 and TRBJ1-2, is SAVISQKPSRDICQRGTSLTIQCQVDSQVTMMFWYRQQPGQSLTLIATANQGSEATYESGFVIDKFPISRPNLTFSTLTVSNMSPEDSSIYLCSVNLRSRDGGYTFGSGTRLTVV.

This clonotype turned up a few times. The gene calls are TRBV5-1 and TRBJ2-5; TRBD1 is a possible D gene (5 bases). TRBJ2-7 matches the DNA end more closely, so the J call is doubtful. The CDR3 is 13 amino acids. Germline V gives CDR1 SGHRS, CDR2 YFSETQ. The CDR3 coding sequence is TGCGCCAGCAGCCCGACAGTGAACTACGAGCAGTACTTC. This translates into CASSPTVNYEQYF.

The V call is TRBV4-2, the J call TRBJ2-5; 7 bases fit TRBD2. V gave up 1 base and J gave up 11 bases; unmatched junction bases: 7. The CDR3 has 13 amino acids. Germline V gene lookup returns CDR1 LGHNA and CDR2 YNFKEQ. CDR3 sequence: CASSQGLADWQYF. CDR3 sequence (DNA): TGTGCCAGCAGCCAAGGACTAGCCGACTGGCAGTACTTC.

This clonotype came up a few times. The chain uses TRBV12-3 or TRBV12-4 and TRBJ2-3, with D possibly being TRBD2 (6 bases). CDR3 length: 14 amino acids. The V gene lost 8 bases and the J gene lost 6 bases, with 18 bases spanning the gap. CDR3 residues: CASAEGNPMDTQYF. In nucleotides, the CDR3 is TGTGCCAGCGCGGAGGGGAACCCTATGGATACGCAGTATTTT.

This clonotype was detected a few times. The chain is built from TRBV27 and TRBJ2-7; 7 nucleotides agree with TRBD2. The CDR3 is 14 amino acids. V shed 4 bases, J shed 4 bases, and the junction held 7 bases outside the gene matches. The germline gives CDR1 MNHEY, CDR2 SMNVEV (reference sequence). The CDR3 bases are TGTGCCAGCAGTTATAGCACCGGGGGGTACGAGCAGTACTTC. It yields the protein CASSYSTGGYEQYF.

This clonotype appeared a few times. The V gene is TRBV3-1, the J gene TRBJ1-2; D is undetermined. The CDR3 covers 15 residues. The germline V gene has CDR1 LGHDT and CDR2 YNNKEL (reference sequence). V lost 0 bases and J lost 5, with 13 bases in between. This CDR3 is CASSQDFPGIYGYTF. The CDR3 DNA sequence: TGTGCCAGCAGCCAAGATTTTCCCGGAATATATGGCTACACCTTC.

The table lists this clonotype with a few counts. The J gene is TRBJ2-3, the V gene TRBV29-1; 8 bases agree with TRBD2. Losses at the gene ends were 6 bases for V and 1 base for J; bases not matched to a gene: 3. The CDR3 extends over 13 amino acids. The germline CDR1 and CDR2 sequences are SQVTM and ANQGSEA. The CDR3 coding sequence is TGCAGCGTGGAGACTAGCGGCACAGATACGCAGTATTTT. Protein sequence: CSVETSGTDTQYF.

This clonotype was seen ten or more times. The chain joins TRBV29-1 to TRBJ2-7; D call uncertain. The V gene lost 0 bases and the J gene lost 2 bases, with 8 bases spanning the gap. This CDR3 has 13 amino acids. Looked up from germline, CDR1 is SQVTM and CDR2 is ANQGSEA. The CDR3 region has the DNA TGCAGCGTTGAAGATTTAGTAACCTACGAGCAGTACTTC. Protein product: CSVEDLVTYEQYF.

The V gene is TRBV4-3, the J gene TRBJ1-6, with D perhaps TRBD1 (5 bases). The ends were cut back, 0 bases at V and 10 bases at J, with 13 bases in the middle. Germline V gives CDR1 LGHNA, CDR2 YSLEER. The CDR3 runs to 15 residues. The CDR3 bases are TGCGCCAGCAGCCAAGATCAGGGATGGGGATCACCCCTCCACTTT. Its translation: CASSQDQGWGSPLHF.

The chain employs TRBV20-1 and TRBJ2-7; D tentatively fits TRBD1 or TRBD2 (5 bases each). Per the germline V gene, CDR1 is DFQATT and CDR2 is SNEGSKA (reference sequence). The CDR3 spans 14 residues. V was cut by 3 bases and J by 2 bases, with 14 bases left in between. The CDR3, as DNA: TGCAGTGCTAGGGTCCGGGACCGAGCCTACGAGCAGTACTTC. It specifies CSARVRDRAYEQYF.

This rearrangement joins TRBV28 to TRBJ2-1; D is perhaps TRBD1 (7 bases). V gave up 1 base and J gave up 7 bases, with 14 bases separating them. The CDR3 covers 15 residues. The germline CDR1 and CDR2 sequences are MDHEN and SYDVKM. The CDR3 region is CASSLLEGARNEQFF. CDR3 DNA: TGTGCCAGCAGTTTATTGGAGGGGGCGCGAAATGAGCAGTTCTTC.

This chain joins TRBV6-5 and TRBJ2-5; D might be TRBD1 (5 bases). The J call is doubtful: the DNA matches TRBJ2-7 better. The CDR3 is made up of 17 amino acids. The V gene's germline CDR1 is MNHEY and CDR2 SVGAGI. CDR3 nucleotide sequence: TGTGCCAGCAGTTACTGGGATATTTCAGGGTATTGGTACGAGCAGTACTTC. It is translated as CASSYWDISGYWYEQYF.

The chain employs TRBV7-2 and TRBJ2-3; D unclear. Germline loops: CDR1 SGHTA, CDR2 FQGNSA. This CDR3 is built from 17 residues. V lost 1 base to trimming and J lost 2 bases, with 16 bases between them. The CDR3 protein is CASSLDSRYIITDTQYF. CDR3 nucleotides: TGTGCCAGCAGCTTAGATTCGCGGTACATAATCACAGATACGCAGTATTTT. The whole variable domain, filled in from reference TRBV7-2 and TRBJ2-3, reads GAGVSQSPSNKVTEKGKDVELRCDPISGHTALYWYRQSLGQGLEFLIYFQGNSAPDKSGLPSDRFSAERTGGSVSTLTIQRTQQEDSAVYLCASSLDSRYIITDTQYFGPGTRLTVL.

V usage is TRBV28 and J usage is TRBJ2-5, with 12 bases fitting TRBD2. Looked up from germline, CDR1 is MDHEN and CDR2 is SYDVKM. With V trimmed by 5 bases and J by 2 bases, 21 bases remained unmatched. There are 21 residues in the CDR3. CDR3 DNA sequence: TGTGCCAGCAGTCGACTTAGTTTCTTAAGACTAGCGGGAGAGACGCAAGAGACCCAGTACTTC. Its translation is CASSRLSFLRLAGETQETQYF.

The chain links TRBV5-6 to TRBJ2-1; D call uncertain. Trimming cost V 2 bases and J 2 bases, with 11 bases left between them. The length of the CDR3 is 15 residues. The germline V gene encodes CDR1 SGHDT and CDR2 YYEEEE. The CDR3 DNA reads TGTGCCAGCAGCTTAGAAATCAAAACCTACAATGAGCAGTTCTTC. Translating gives CASSLEIKTYNEQFF.

About this clonotype: Mismatch with germline at one junction end may stem from a read error. The rearrangement links TRBV6-1 to TRBJ2-4; TRBD2 aligns across 10 bases. The DNA matches TRBJ2-5 better at its end, which makes the J call doubtful. CDR1 is MNHNS, CDR2 SASEGT, per germline. This CDR3 has 15 residues. This CDR3 reads CASSGLAGLQGTQYF. Written as DNA, the CDR3 is TGTGCCAGCAGTGGACTAGCGGGTCTCCAAGGGACCCAGTACTTC.

The CDR3 protein is CASSGLIWEGYTF. In nucleotides, the CDR3 is TGTGCCAGCAGTGGATTAATTTGGGAGGGCTACACCTTC. J is TRBJ1-2 and V is TRBV6-1; D not resolved. The CDR3 covers 13 residues. Germline V CDR1 and CDR2: MNHNS, SASEGT. With 4 bases removed from V and 8 bases from J, the gap between germline ends came to 14 bases.

There are a few counts of this clonotype. CDR3 DNA sequence: TGTGCCAGCAGTCCAATACTAGCGGGAGGGCTAGATACGCAGTATTTT. It translates to CASSPILAGGLDTQYF. The genes are TRBV4-2 and TRBJ2-3, with TRBD2 identical over 13 bases. With 6 bases clipped from V and 5 bases from J, the junction kept 8 bases outside the gene matches. Germline V gene sequence: CDR1 LGHNA, CDR2 YNFKEQ. This CDR3 region has 16 residues.

V usage is TRBV18 and J usage is TRBJ2-7; 10 bases line up with TRBD1. Per the germline V gene, CDR1 is KGHSH and CDR2 is LQKENI. V was pared by 0 bases and J by 6 bases, with 2 bases of the junction left unmatched. This CDR3 is built from 14 residues. The CDR3 DNA follows: TGTGCCAGCTCACCACCGGGACAGGGGATCGAGCAGTACTTC. Encoded protein: CASSPPGQGIEQYF.